The present T cell receptor beta chain was sequenced within a study of identical twins. Points from the study as a whole: Analyses of zero insertions could be partly confounded by invariant MAIT and iNKT cells. Insertions ran lower in abundant cord blood beta clonotypes, though not in memory repertoires.

Healthy Caucasians were all of the donors. With 0 bases removed from V and 4 bases from J, the gap between germline ends came to 7 bases. Germline V lookup: CDR1 SGHRS, CDR2 YFSETQ. CDR3 length equals 13 residues. This clonotype was counted a few times. Its antigen remains unidentified. TCRdb independently ran MiXCR on the 5' RACE reads; one entry per CDR3 protein. The table has 450,000 to 650,000 distinct CDR3 sequences, around 15% seen once. These data were also filed under a second study, of yellow fever vaccine responses in identical twins.

This receptor was identified in a woman under 30 in good health. The chain couples TRBV5-1 to TRBJ1-2; no clear D. What was sequenced was CD4+ T cells sorted from blood. CDR3 protein: CASSLDSRYGYTF. The CDR3 region has the DNA TGCGCCAGCAGCTTGGACAGTCGCTATGGCTACACCTTC.